The clone carrying this T cell receptor beta chain was detected many times. RNA transcripts provided the template for amplifying TCR beta CDR3 regions. RT-PCR in the first round used HTBI primers; a second-round multiplex PCR followed. Each CDR3 protein gets one entry after TCRdb re-called the multiplex PCR reads with MiXCR. The sample has almost 400,000 distinct CDR3 sequences; around 20% are singletons. The CDR3 runs 15 residues. V lost 3 bases and J 10 bases, leaving 19 bases between the germline ends. This entry belongs to a study of Graves' ophthalmopathy and Graves' hyperthyroidism. The chain combines TRBV12-3 or TRBV12-4 with TRBJ1-5; D is perhaps TRBD1 (5 bases). The material sequenced was peripheral blood. This clonotype was obtained from a woman aged 18-29 years with Graves' ophthalmopathy. The CDR3 reads CASSFLRGTTQPQHF. The CDR3 region has the DNA TGTGCCAGCAGTTTCCTCCGCGGGACGACTCAACCCCAGCATTTT.